This T cell receptor (beta chain) was recovered during a study of shared clonotypes between healthy human individuals. Method: immunoSEQ multiplex PCR; TCRdb's copy keeps in-frame clones and lacks some. The table records some 2,400,000 clones, around 95% of them present only once. Germline lookup yields CDR1 SEHNR and CDR2 FQNEAQ (reference sequence). Trimming stripped 1 base from V and 7 bases from J, with 13 bases between. The CDR3 covers 15 residues. The chain combines TRBV7-9 with TRBJ1-4, with D perhaps TRBD1 (5 bases). This clonotype was obtained from a young man in good health. Material: naive CD4+ T cells sorted from blood. Subset: CD45RA+ positively selected. The CDR3 DNA is TGTGCCAGCAGCTTAGAGGGGACGGGAGGTGAAAAACTGTTTTTT. It yields the protein CASSLEGTGGEKLFF.